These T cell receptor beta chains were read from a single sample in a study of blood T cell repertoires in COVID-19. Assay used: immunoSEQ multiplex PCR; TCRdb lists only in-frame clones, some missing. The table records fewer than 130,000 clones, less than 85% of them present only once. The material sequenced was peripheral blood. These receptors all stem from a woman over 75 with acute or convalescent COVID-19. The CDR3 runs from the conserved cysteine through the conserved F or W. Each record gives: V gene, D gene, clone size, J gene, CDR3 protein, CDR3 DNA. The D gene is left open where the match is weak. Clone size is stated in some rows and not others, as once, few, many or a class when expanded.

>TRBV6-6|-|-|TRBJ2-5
CASSLLQGRETQYF
TGTGCCAGCAGTTTATTGCAGGGGCGAGAGACCCAGTACTTC
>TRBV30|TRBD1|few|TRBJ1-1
CAVESGTGGTEAFF
TGTGCCGTTGAATCCGGGACAGGGGGGACTGAAGCTTTCTTT
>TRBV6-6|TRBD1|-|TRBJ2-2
CASSYGSTGVAGELFF
TGTGCCAGCAGTTACGGGTCGACAGGGGTAGCCGGGGAGCTGTTTTTT
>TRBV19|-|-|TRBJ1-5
CASSITGQGQPQHF
TGTGCCAGTAGTATAACAGGGCAAGGTCAGCCCCAGCATTTT
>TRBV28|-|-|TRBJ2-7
CASTTAAYEQYF
TGTGCCAGCACAACTGCGGCCTACGAGCAGTACTTC
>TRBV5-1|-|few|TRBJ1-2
CASSSSGKAGYGYTF
TGCGCCAGCAGCTCCTCAGGGAAAGCAGGCTATGGCTACACCTTC
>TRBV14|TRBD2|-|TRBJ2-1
CASGGGGSSYNEQFF
TGTGCCAGCGGTGGCGGGGGGAGCTCCTACAATGAGCAGTTCTTC
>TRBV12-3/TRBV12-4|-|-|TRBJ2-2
CASSFSGELFF
TGTGCCAGCAGTTTCTCCGGGGAGCTGTTTTTT
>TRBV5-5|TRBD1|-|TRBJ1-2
CASSLQGDYGYTF
TGTGCCAGCAGCTTACAGGGGGACTATGGCTACACCTTC
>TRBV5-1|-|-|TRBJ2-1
CASSLVGDNEQFF
TGCGCCAGCAGCTTGGTGGGCGATAATGAGCAGTTCTTC
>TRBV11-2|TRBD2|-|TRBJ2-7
CASSFLLAGPPLEAPYF
TGTGCCAGCAGCTTCCTGCTAGCGGGGCCCCCGCTGGAGGCGCCGTACTTC
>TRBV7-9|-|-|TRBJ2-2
CASSLGSTGELFF
TGTGCCAGCAGCTTAGGTTCGACCGGGGAGCTGTTTTTT
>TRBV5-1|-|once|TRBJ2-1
CASSLGQARNEQFF
TGCGCCAGCAGCTTGGGACAGGCCCGCAATGAGCAGTTCTTC
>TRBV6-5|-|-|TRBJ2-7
CASDRQAYEQYF
TGTGCCAGCGACAGGCAAGCCTACGAGCAGTACTTC
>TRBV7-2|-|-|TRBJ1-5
CASSLAPFDQPQHF
TGTGCCAGCAGCTTAGCCCCTTTTGATCAGCCCCAGCATTTT
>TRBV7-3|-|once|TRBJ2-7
CASSSTGEGEQYF
TGTGCCAGCAGCTCGACAGGGGAGGGGGAGCAGTACTTC
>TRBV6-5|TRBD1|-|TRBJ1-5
CASMTGPYNQPQHF
TGTGCCAGCATGACAGGGCCGTACAATCAGCCCCAGCATTTT
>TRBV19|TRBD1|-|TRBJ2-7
CASSRGQGLSSYEQYF
TGTGCCAGTAGTAGAGGACAGGGACTGAGCTCCTACGAGCAGTACTTC
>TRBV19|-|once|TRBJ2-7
CASSKGRDYEQYF
TGTGCCAGTAGTAAGGGCAGGGACTACGAGCAGTACTTC
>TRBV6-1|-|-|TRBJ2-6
CASSELSLTSIPSGANVLTF
TGTGCCAGCAGTGAATTGTCCCTGACATCGATTCCCTCTGGGGCCAACGTCCTGACTTTC
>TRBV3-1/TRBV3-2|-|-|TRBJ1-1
CASSQESGGGQAFF
TGTGCCAGCAGCCAAGAGTCGGGAGGCGGACAAGCTTTCTTT
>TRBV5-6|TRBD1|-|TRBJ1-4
CASSLAEMTGGFGKLFF
TGTGCCAGCAGCTTGGCCGAGATGACAGGGGGCTTTGGAAAACTGTTTTTT
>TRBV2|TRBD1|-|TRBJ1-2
CASSEVGTGEVDGYTF
TGTGCCAGCAGTGAAGTGGGGACAGGGGAAGTCGATGGCTACACCTTC
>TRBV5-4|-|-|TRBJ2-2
CASSSGGRSNTGELFF
TGTGCCAGCAGCTCAGGGGGGCGATCCAACACCGGGGAGCTGTTTTTT
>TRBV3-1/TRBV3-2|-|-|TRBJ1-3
CASSQGVASGFTIYF
TGTGCCAGCAGCCAAGGGGTCGCCTCCGGGTTCACCATATATTTT
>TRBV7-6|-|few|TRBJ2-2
CASSLAFTGELFF
TGTGCCAGCAGCTTAGCCTTCACCGGGGAGCTGTTTTTT
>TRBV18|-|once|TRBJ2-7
CASSPRVTVNEQYF
TGTGCCAGCTCCCCTCGTGTAACGGTCAACGAGCAGTACTTC
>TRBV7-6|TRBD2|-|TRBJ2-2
CASSRGLGESNTGELFF
TGTGCCAGCAGCCGGGGACTAGGAGAATCGAACACCGGGGAGCTGTTTTTT
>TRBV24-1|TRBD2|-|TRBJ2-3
CATSDRTSGKRDTQYF
TGTGCCACCAGTGACAGGACTAGCGGGAAAAGGGATACGCAGTATTTT
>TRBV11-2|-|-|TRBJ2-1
CASSLLNEQFF
TGTGCCAGCAGCTTGTTAAATGAGCAGTTCTTC
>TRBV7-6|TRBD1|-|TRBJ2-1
CASRLSGLDRVDEQFF
TGTGCCAGCAGGCTTAGCGGTCTGGACAGGGTGGATGAGCAGTTCTTC
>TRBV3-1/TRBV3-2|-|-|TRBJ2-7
CASSQVFSYEQYF
TGTGCCAGCAGCCAAGTATTCTCCTACGAGCAGTACTTC
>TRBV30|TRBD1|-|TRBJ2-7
CAWSRQGGEQYF
TGTGCCTGGAGTCGACAGGGGGGCGAGCAGTACTTC
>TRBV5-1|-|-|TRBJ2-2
CASSLQEGAVSGELFF
TGCGCCAGCAGCTTGCAGGAGGGGGCGGTCTCCGGGGAGCTGTTTTTT
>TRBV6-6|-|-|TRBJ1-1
CASSYMGADTEAFF
TGTGCCAGCAGTTACATGGGGGCAGATACTGAAGCTTTCTTT
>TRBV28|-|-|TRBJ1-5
CASSTLTGGNQPQHF
TGTGCCAGCAGTACGTTAACAGGAGGCAATCAGCCCCAGCATTTT
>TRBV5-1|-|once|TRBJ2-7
CASSLMPWEEQYF
TGCGCCAGCAGCTTGATGCCTTGGGAGGAGCAGTACTTC
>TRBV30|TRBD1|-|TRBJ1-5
CAWSDDRGGNSNQPQHF
TGTGCCTGGAGTGACGACAGGGGGGGTAATAGCAATCAGCCCCAGCATTTT
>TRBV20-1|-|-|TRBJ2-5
CSASPGLAQETQYF
TGCAGTGCTAGTCCGGGACTGGCACAAGAGACCCAGTACTTC
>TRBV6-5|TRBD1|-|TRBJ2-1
CASSSWTGEAFF
TGTGCCAGCAGTTCCTGGACAGGGGAGGCGTTCTTC
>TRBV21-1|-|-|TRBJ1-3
CASSKGDRDGNTIYF
TGTGCCAGCAGCAAGGGAGACAGGGACGGAAACACCATATATTTT
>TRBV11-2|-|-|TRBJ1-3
CASSLVRGAGGNTIYF
TGTGCCAGCAGCTTAGTGCGGGGGGCGGGCGGAAACACCATATATTTT
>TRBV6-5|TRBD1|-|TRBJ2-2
CAGKGDRYSTGELFF
TGTGCCGGCAAGGGGGACAGGTACAGCACCGGGGAGCTGTTTTTT
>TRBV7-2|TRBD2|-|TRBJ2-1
CASSSRLAESYNEQFF
TGTGCCAGCAGCTCTAGACTAGCGGAGTCCTACAATGAGCAGTTCTTC
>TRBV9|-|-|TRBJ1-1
CASSARVQGARAEAFF
TGTGCCAGCAGCGCCCGAGTGCAGGGCGCCAGGGCTGAAGCTTTCTTT
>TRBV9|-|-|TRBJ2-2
CASSLNSNTGELFF
TGTGCCAGCAGCTTAAATTCGAACACCGGGGAGCTGTTTTTT
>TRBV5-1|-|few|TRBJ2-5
CASSQGETQYF
TGCGCCAGCAGCCAGGGGGAGACCCAGTACTTC
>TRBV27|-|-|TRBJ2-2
CASSSGIRTGELFF
TGTGCCAGCAGTTCCGGGATCAGGACCGGGGAGCTGTTTTTT
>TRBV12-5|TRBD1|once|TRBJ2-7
CASGFTRDRSYEQYF
TGTGCTAGTGGTTTCACCCGGGACAGGTCCTACGAGCAGTACTTC
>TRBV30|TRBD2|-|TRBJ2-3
CAWSAPTSGVAGTQYF
TGTGCCTGGAGCGCCCCGACTAGCGGGGTCGCAGGTACGCAGTATTTT
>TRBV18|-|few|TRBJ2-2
CASSPRGPNTGELFF
TGTGCCAGCTCACCGCGGGGCCCGAACACCGGGGAGCTGTTTTTT
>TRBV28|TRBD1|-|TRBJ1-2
CASSSPDGTVYGYTF
TGTGCCAGCAGTTCCCCTGACGGGACAGTCTATGGCTACACCTTC
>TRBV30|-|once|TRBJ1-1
CAWREIARTTNTEAFF
TGTGCCTGGAGGGAAATCGCGAGGACAACGAACACTGAAGCTTTCTTT
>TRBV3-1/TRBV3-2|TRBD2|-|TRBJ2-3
CASSYTSGVDTQYF
TGTGCCAGCAGCTATACTAGCGGGGTAGATACGCAGTATTTT
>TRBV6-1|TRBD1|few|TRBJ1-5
CASSERTGGGQPQHF
TGTGCCAGCAGTGAACGGACAGGGGGTGGTCAGCCCCAGCATTTT
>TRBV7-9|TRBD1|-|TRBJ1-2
CASSPGTGGGNYGYTF
TGTGCCAGCAGCCCAGGGACAGGGGGCGGTAACTATGGCTACACCTTC
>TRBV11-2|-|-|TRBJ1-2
CASSLRGSIYGYTF
TGTGCCAGCAGCCTAAGGGGGTCTATCTATGGCTACACCTTC
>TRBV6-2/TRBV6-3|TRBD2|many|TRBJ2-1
CASSPLSGGPYNEQFF
TGTGCCAGCAGCCCCCTTTCGGGAGGGCCTTACAATGAGCAGTTCTTC
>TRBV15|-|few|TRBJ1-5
CATSSKGHNNQPQHF
TGTGCCACCAGCAGTAAAGGACACAACAATCAGCCCCAGCATTTT